This TCR beta chain was documented in a study of immune heterogeneity within non-small cell lung tumors. Turning to the study itself: Tumors were classified as 4 squamous cell carcinomas, under 11 non-squamous carcinomas and 1 not otherwise specified. Study-level points and caveats: The correlation between local T-cell clonality and local tumor mutational burden was positive, moderate in strength and statistically significant, with R around 0.36. Identical dominant CDR3 beta clonotypes showed recurrence across tumor sites within a patient, and site-unique high-frequency clones were also present.

A word on this clonotype: Its antigen is as yet unknown.

Each sample used approximately 550 ng of genomic DNA from bulk tumor tissue. Biopsies that were spaced far apart were taken, several per primary tumor, during surgery. Patients underwent curative surgery for untreated, newly diagnosed non-small cell lung cancer. Newly diagnosed patients with non-small cell lung cancer who were having surgery with curative intent served as donors. TCR beta CDR3 was amplified by multiplex PCR using 32 V and 13 J primers. TCRdb processed the multiplex PCR reads anew with MiXCR; each CDR3 protein has one entry. The data hold thousands of distinct CDR3 sequences, with around 21% observed a single time. The sequenced material came from lung tumor tissue. The receptor was isolated from a man in his sixties with non-small cell lung cancer.

The CDR3 coding sequence is TGTGCCAGCAGCGTAGGGATCGGTACTAGCGGGAGGGTTCGACAAGAGACCCAGTACTTC. This codes for CASSVGIGTSGRVRQETQYF. This chain joins TRBV9 and TRBJ2-5; TRBD2 aligns across 13 bases. V lost 0 bases, J lost 2 bases, and 13 bases stayed unmatched. This CDR3 region has 20 residues. Germline V gene data show CDR1 as SGDLS and CDR2 as YYNGEE.